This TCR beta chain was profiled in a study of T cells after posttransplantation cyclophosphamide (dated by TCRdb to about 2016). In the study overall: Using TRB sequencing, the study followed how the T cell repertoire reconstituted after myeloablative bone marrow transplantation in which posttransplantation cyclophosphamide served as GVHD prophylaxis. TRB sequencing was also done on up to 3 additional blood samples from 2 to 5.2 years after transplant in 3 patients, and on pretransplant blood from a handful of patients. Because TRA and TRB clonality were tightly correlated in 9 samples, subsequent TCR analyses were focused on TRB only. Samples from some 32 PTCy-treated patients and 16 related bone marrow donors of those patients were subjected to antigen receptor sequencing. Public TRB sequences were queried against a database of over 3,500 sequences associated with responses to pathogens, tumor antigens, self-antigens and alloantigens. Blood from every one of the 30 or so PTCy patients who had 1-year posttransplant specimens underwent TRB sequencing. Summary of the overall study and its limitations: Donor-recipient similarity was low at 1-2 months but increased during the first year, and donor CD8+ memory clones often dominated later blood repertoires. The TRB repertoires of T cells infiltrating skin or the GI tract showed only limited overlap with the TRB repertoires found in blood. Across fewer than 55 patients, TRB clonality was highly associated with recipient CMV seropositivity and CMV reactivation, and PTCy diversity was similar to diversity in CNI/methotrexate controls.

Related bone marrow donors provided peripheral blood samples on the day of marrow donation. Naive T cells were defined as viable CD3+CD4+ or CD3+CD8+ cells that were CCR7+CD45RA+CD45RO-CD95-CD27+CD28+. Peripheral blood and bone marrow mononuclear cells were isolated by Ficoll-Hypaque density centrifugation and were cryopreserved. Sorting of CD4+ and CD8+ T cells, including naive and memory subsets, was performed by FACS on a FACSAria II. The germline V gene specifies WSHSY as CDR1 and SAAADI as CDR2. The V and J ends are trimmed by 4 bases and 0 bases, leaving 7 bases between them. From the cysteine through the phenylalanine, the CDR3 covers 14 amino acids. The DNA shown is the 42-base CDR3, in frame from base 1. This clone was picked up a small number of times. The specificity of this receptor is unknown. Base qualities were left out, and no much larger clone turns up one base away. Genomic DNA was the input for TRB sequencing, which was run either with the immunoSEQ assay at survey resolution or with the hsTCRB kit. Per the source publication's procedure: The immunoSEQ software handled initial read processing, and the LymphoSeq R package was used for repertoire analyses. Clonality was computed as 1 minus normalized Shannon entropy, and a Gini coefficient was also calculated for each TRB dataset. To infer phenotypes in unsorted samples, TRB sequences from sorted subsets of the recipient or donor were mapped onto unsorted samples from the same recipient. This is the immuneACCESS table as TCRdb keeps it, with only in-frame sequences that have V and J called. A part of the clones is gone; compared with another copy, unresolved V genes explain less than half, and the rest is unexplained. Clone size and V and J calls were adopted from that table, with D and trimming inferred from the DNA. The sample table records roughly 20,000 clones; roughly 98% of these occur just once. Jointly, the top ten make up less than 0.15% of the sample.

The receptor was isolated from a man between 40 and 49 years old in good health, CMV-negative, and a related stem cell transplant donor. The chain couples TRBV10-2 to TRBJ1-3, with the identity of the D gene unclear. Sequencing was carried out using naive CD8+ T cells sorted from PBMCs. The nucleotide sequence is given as TGCGCCAGCAGTGTGGGGAGCTCTGGAAACACCATATATTTT. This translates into CASSVGSSGNTIYF.